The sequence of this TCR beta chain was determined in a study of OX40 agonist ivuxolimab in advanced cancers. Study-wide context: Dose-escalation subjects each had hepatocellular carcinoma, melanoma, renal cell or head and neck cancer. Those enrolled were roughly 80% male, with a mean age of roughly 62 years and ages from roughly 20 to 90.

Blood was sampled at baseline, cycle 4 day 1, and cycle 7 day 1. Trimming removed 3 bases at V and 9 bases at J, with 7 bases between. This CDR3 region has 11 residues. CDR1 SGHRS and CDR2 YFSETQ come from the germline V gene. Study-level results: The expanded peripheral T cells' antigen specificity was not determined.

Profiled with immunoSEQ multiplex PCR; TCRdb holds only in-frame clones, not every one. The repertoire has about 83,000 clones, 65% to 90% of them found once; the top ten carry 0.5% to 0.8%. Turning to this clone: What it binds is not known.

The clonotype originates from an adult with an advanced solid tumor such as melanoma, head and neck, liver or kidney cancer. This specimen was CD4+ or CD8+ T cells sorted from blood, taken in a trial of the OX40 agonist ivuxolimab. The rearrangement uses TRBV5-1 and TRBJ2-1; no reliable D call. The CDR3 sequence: CASSSTTEQFF. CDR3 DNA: TGCGCCAGCAGCTCCACTACTGAGCAGTTCTTC.